The 32 T cell receptor beta chains given below trace back to one sample, sequenced in a study of blood T cell repertoires in COVID-19. Method: immunoSEQ multiplex PCR; TCRdb's copy keeps in-frame clones and lacks some. The data hold 75,000 to 85,000 clones, with around 90% observed a single time. The sample was peripheral blood. The receptor source for this set is a human donor in a cohort sampled during active COVID-19.

V gene TRBV2 combines with J gene TRBJ2-1; D perhaps matches TRBD1 (7 bases). The V end was cut by 2 bases, the J end by 10 bases, with 18 bases between. CDR1 is SNHLY, CDR2 FYNNEI, per germline. The CDR3 contains 15 residues. CDR3 sequence (DNA): TGTGCCAGCAGTGAAAGGGGGGCAGGGGGTCGGGAGCAGTTCTTC. This sequence encodes CASSERGAGGREQFF.

The chain carries TRBV5-6 and TRBJ2-1; 10 bases map to TRBD2. The J segment lost 1 base and the V segment lost 4 bases, leaving 5 bases of the junction unmatched. Germline V lookup: CDR1 SGHDT, CDR2 YYEEEE. This CDR3 contains 16 residues. The CDR3 loop is CASSLRTSGSYNEQFF. The DNA for the CDR3 is TGTGCCAGCAGCCTAAGGACTAGCGGTTCCTACAATGAGCAGTTCTTC.

This clone was seen repeatedly, ten times or more. The rearrangement links TRBV7-6 to TRBJ2-3; TRBD2 might be the D (6 bases). This CDR3 is 16 amino acids long. Trimming left V 1 base short and J 4 bases short, with 15 bases between. Germline CDR1 SGHVS, CDR2 FNYEAQ. The CDR3 DNA reads as TGTGCCAGCAGCTTAGGGGGTGGAGGGACGGCAGATACGCAGTATTTT. Translated: CASSLGGGGTADTQYF.

J is TRBJ2-7 and V is TRBV5-1, with 7 bases lining up with TRBD1. Germline V gives CDR1 SGHRS, CDR2 YFSETQ. Trimming cost V 2 bases and J 0 bases; bases outside gene matches: 5. The CDR3 runs 15 residues. In DNA form, the CDR3 reads TGCGCCAGCAGCTTAGGCTGGGACAGCTCCTACGAGCAGTACTTC. Protein: CASSLGWDSSYEQYF.

The CDR3 spells CASSSGTGGADTQYF. The CDR3 region has the DNA TGTGCCAGCAGTTCCGGGACAGGGGGAGCGGATACGCAGTATTTT. V gene TRBV27 combines with J gene TRBJ2-3; 11 positions match TRBD1. Germline V lookup: CDR1 MNHEY, CDR2 SMNVEV (reference sequence). The V and J ends lost 4 bases and 6 bases, in that order; junction bases with no gene match: 6. The CDR3 is 15 residues long.

Written as DNA, the CDR3 is TGTGCCACCCGCACGAGAAGGGGGCAGGCTGCTAACTATGGCTACACCTTC. Translating it yields CATRTRRGQAANYGYTF. V usage is TRBV19 and J usage is TRBJ1-2; TRBD1 matches 7 bases. Germline-derived CDR1 and CDR2 are LNHDA and SQIVND (reference sequence). The CDR3 sequence is 17 residues long. The J segment lost 0 bases and the V segment lost 10 bases, leaving 17 bases of the junction unmatched.

The chain is built from TRBV7-3 and TRBJ2-1; a possible D gene is TRBD2 (6 bases). The germline V gene encodes CDR1 SGHTA and CDR2 FQGTGA. CDR3 length: 13 residues. Trimming cost V 4 bases and J 4 bases, with 8 bases left between them. CDR3 sequence (DNA): TGTGCCAGCAGCTCCGCGGGGTACAATGAGCAGTTCTTC. Encoded protein: CASSSAGYNEQFF.

The DNA of the CDR3 is TGCGCCAGCAGCCCCGGTCAGGGGTTGAACAATGAGCAGTTCTTC. This translates into CASSPGQGLNNEQFF. V gene TRBV5-1 combines with J gene TRBJ2-1, with D maybe TRBD1 (6 bases). The CDR3 is made up of 15 amino acids. Trimming pared 4 bases from V and 5 bases from J, leaving 16 bases between. Germline CDR1 and CDR2: SGHRS and YFSETQ. Full variable domain (missing parts from reference TRBV5-1 and TRBJ2-1): KAGVTQTPRYLIKTRGQQVTLSCSPISGHRSVSWYQQTPGQGLQFLFEYFSETQRNKGNFPGRFSGRQFSNSRSEMNVSTLELGDSALYLCASSPGQGLNNEQFFGPGTRLTVL.

The chain uses TRBV5-1 and TRBJ2-3; unclear D gene. V was clipped by 0 bases and J by 5 bases, with 16 bases between them. There are 16 residues in the CDR3. The germline V gene encodes CDR1 SGHRS and CDR2 YFSETQ. As DNA, the CDR3 is TGCGCCAGCAGCTTGGGGCTAAGATATGAGGTAGATACGCAGTATTTT. It yields the protein CASSLGLRYEVDTQYF.

V usage is TRBV11-2 and J usage is TRBJ2-3; TRBD2 agrees at 8 bases. CDR1 SGHAT and CDR2 FQNNGV come from the germline V gene. The CDR3 runs to 16 residues. With 2 bases clipped from V and 3 bases from J, the junction kept 7 bases outside the gene matches. The CDR3 here is CASSLHGGAGTDTQYF. CDR3 bases: TGTGCCAGCAGCTTACACGGGGGGGCCGGAACAGATACGCAGTATTTT.

The chain employs TRBV27 and TRBJ2-3; a weak D match, TRBD1 (7 bases). Germline V gene sequence: CDR1 MNHEY, CDR2 SMNVEV (reference sequence). Trimming removed 2 bases from V and 5 bases from J, with 14 bases in between. This CDR3 is 15 amino acids long. CDR3 DNA sequence: TGTGCCAGCAGTTTAATCCAGGGGGGCATAGATACGCAGTATTTT. This codes for CASSLIQGGIDTQYF.

This clone was observed a handful of times. The chain employs TRBV5-1 and TRBJ2-1, with 14 bases identical to TRBD2. J lost 12 bases, V lost 4 bases, and 9 bases had no gene match. The CDR3 sequence is 15 residues long. Germline loops: CDR1 SGHRS, CDR2 YFSETQ. As DNA, the CDR3 is TGCGCCAGCAGCAGCCCGGGACTAGCGGGAGAAGGGCAGTTCTTC. Translation: CASSSPGLAGEGQFF.

CDR3 nucleotides: TGTGCCATCAGTGACTCGGTACTCGTGAACACTGAAGCTTTCTTT. Translating it yields CAISDSVLVNTEAFF. The chain recombines TRBV10-3 with TRBJ1-1; D call uncertain. Trimming pared 3 bases from V and 0 bases from J, leaving 11 bases between. Germline V lookup: CDR1 ENHRY, CDR2 SYGVKD. The CDR3 consists of 15 residues.

This chain connects TRBV30 to TRBJ1-2; the D is unclear. Per the germline V gene, CDR1 is GTSNPN and CDR2 is SVGIG (reference sequence). The V end lost 8 bases, the J end lost 2 bases, and 12 bases lay between the germline ends. The CDR3 is 12 amino acids. CDR3 amino acids: CALVQRNYGYTF. Here the CDR3 DNA reads TGTGCCCTGGTGCAGCGGAACTATGGCTACACCTTC.

The V and J genes are TRBV28 and TRBJ2-5; 8 bases are shared with TRBD1. V was pared by 5 bases and J by 5 bases, with 13 bases of the junction left unmatched. The germline CDR1 and CDR2 sequences are MDHEN and SYDVKM. This CDR3 contains 16 residues. In nucleotides, the CDR3 is TGTGCCAGCAGTCCAACGGGGGACAGGAGATATGAGACCCAGTACTTC. Its protein product is CASSPTGDRRYETQYF.

The J gene is TRBJ2-1, the V gene TRBV18; 8 bases match TRBD1. The CDR3 spans 17 residues. The V segment lost 1 base and the J segment 7 bases; nucleotides outside the gene matches: 12. Per the germline V gene, CDR1 is KGHSH and CDR2 is LQKENI. CDR3 sequence: CASSPQPGQVGRNEQFF. As DNA, the CDR3 is TGTGCCAGCTCACCACAACCGGGACAGGTGGGGAGGAATGAGCAGTTCTTC. Together with reference TRBV18 and TRBJ2-1, the CDR3 gives the full variable domain: NAGVMQNPRHLVRRRGQEARLRCSPMKGHSHVYWYRQLPEEGLKFMVYLQKENIIDESGMPKERFSAEFPKEGPSILRIQQVVRGDSAAYFCASSPQPGQVGRNEQFFGPGTRLTVL.

The chain combines TRBV19 with TRBJ1-2; D unresolved. Trimming stripped 0 bases from V and 8 bases from J, with 10 bases between. This CDR3 has 13 residues. The V gene's germline CDR1 is LNHDA and CDR2 SQIVND (reference sequence). The CDR3 loop is CASSIDQAGGYTF. CDR3 sequence (DNA): TGTGCCAGTAGTATAGATCAGGCAGGAGGCTACACCTTC.

The gene calls are TRBV6-5 and TRBJ2-7, with 8 bases matching TRBD1. The CDR3 contains 14 residues. The J segment lost 3 bases and the V segment lost 6 bases, leaving 7 bases of the junction unmatched. From germline, CDR1 is MNHEY and CDR2 SVGAGI. The CDR3 sequence is CASRPGTGLYEQYF. The CDR3 bases are TGTGCCAGCAGGCCCGGGACAGGTCTCTACGAGCAGTACTTC.

The rearrangement uses TRBV5-1 and TRBJ1-2, with 7 bases identical to TRBD1. The trim removed 4 bases at V and 6 bases at J, leaving 6 bases unmatched. The CDR3 sequence is 13 residues long. The germline CDR1 and CDR2 sequences are SGHRS and YFSETQ. CDR3 sequence: CASSVDRENGYTF. In DNA form, the CDR3 reads TGCGCCAGCAGCGTCGACAGGGAGAATGGCTACACCTTC.

This chain links TRBV6-1 with TRBJ1-4; D is possibly TRBD1 (5 bases). Germline values: CDR1 MNHNS, CDR2 SASEGT. Trimming removed 3 bases at V and 6 bases at J, with 11 bases between. The CDR3 contains 14 residues. CDR3 DNA sequence: TGTGCCAGCAGTGATAGGGGAGGATATGAAAAACTGTTTTTT. It translates to CASSDRGGYEKLFF.

V is TRBV12-3 or TRBV12-4 and J is TRBJ2-7; D is ambiguous. The CDR3 totals 13 residues. V was trimmed by 1 base and J by 3 bases, leaving 7 bases between them. The CDR3 nucleotides read TGTGCCAGCAGTTTAGATACAGACTACGAGCAGTACTTC. It codes for CASSLDTDYEQYF.

The chain recombines TRBV9 with TRBJ2-1, with D perhaps TRBD2 (5 bases). This CDR3 spans 17 amino acids. Germline-derived CDR1 and CDR2 are SGDLS and YYNGEE. Deletions cut 0 bases from V and 0 bases from J, with 13 bases between. The CDR3 loop is CASSVASSPSSYNEQFF. CDR3 DNA sequence: TGTGCCAGCAGCGTAGCTAGCAGCCCGAGCTCCTACAATGAGCAGTTCTTC.

V usage is TRBV12-3 or TRBV12-4 and J usage is TRBJ2-5, with D unresolved. Trimming pared 6 bases from V and 5 bases from J, leaving 13 bases between. The CDR3 sequence is 13 residues long. The CDR3 nucleotides read TGTGCCAGCAGCTGGCGGTCTATCGAGACCCAGTACTTC. This gives the protein CASSWRSIETQYF.

J is TRBJ1-3 and V is TRBV18; D gene ambiguous. This CDR3 region has 15 residues. Germline V gives CDR1 KGHSH, CDR2 LQKENI. V was trimmed by 1 base and J by 5 bases, leaving 12 bases between them. CDR3 sequence reads: CASSPREGARNTIYF. CDR3 in DNA: TGTGCCAGCTCACCACGAGAGGGCGCAAGAAACACCATATATTTT.

The CDR3 region has the DNA TGTGCCAGCAGTTACCTCGGTGTAGGAGCCCAAGAGACCCAGTACTTC. Translation: CASSYLGVGAQETQYF. V usage is TRBV6-2 or TRBV6-3 and J usage is TRBJ2-5; D is uncertain. CDR3 length: 16 residues. V dropped 2 bases and J dropped 1 base, with 14 bases sitting between them. Germline assignment: CDR1 MNHEY and CDR2 SVGEGT.

The rearrangement links TRBV7-9 to TRBJ2-2, with no clear D. CDR3 length equals 16 residues. V lost 3 bases and J lost 1, with 12 bases in between. Germline CDR1 and CDR2: SEHNR and FQNEAQ (reference sequence). The CDR3, as DNA: TGTGCCAGCAGCTTGAGTAGTCTGCAGAACACCGGGGAGCTGTTTTTT. Protein sequence: CASSLSSLQNTGELFF.

V is TRBV25-1 and J is TRBJ2-7; 11 positions agree with TRBD1. The J segment lost 3 bases and the V segment lost 3 bases, leaving 4 bases of the junction unmatched. Germline V gives CDR1 MGHDK, CDR2 SYGVNS. This CDR3 is built from 15 residues. For the CDR3, the DNA is TGTGCCAGCAGTGATCCGGGACAGGGGGACTACGAGCAGTACTTC. Amino acid sequence: CASSDPGQGDYEQYF.

This chain joins TRBV7-8 and TRBJ1-5; 10 bases are shared with TRBD1. The V and J ends lost 4 bases and 2 bases, in that order; junction bases with no gene match: 5. Germline values: CDR1 SGHVS, CDR2 FQNEAQ. This CDR3 is built from 16 residues. The CDR3 coding sequence is TGTGCCAGCAGCTATCGACAGGGGGCTGGCAATCAGCCCCAGCATTTT. Translated: CASSYRQGAGNQPQHF.

The V call is TRBV7-3, the J call TRBJ2-3; 10 bases map to TRBD1. The junction had 6 bases not matched to a gene; V was cut back by 3 bases and J by 3 bases. This CDR3 has 16 amino acids. The V gene's germline CDR1 is SGHTA and CDR2 FQGTGA. Here the CDR3 DNA reads TGTGCCAGCAGCTTCCGGGGGACAGGGGCAACAGATACGCAGTATTTT. This encodes CASSFRGTGATDTQYF.

V is TRBV2 and J is TRBJ2-7; TRBD2 might be the D (6 bases). Trimming pared 8 bases from V and 5 bases from J, leaving 16 bases between. The CDR3 runs 13 residues. Germline CDR1 is SNHLY and CDR2 is FYNNEI. The CDR3 coding sequence is TGTGCCAGCGGGGGGTTTCTGTGGGACGAGCAGTACTTC. Translation gives CASGGFLWDEQYF.

V is TRBV11-2 and J is TRBJ1-3; D may be TRBD1 (5 bases). CDR1 and CDR2 (germline): SGHAT, FQNNGV. This CDR3 contains 16 residues. V was clipped by 1 base and J by 0 bases, with 10 bases between them. CDR3 sequence reads: CASSLVARASGNTIYF. The CDR3 bases are TGTGCCAGCAGCTTAGTTGCCAGGGCCTCTGGAAACACCATATATTTT.

The chain recombines TRBV24-1 with TRBJ1-5, with a tentative D call TRBD1 (6 bases). Germline CDR1 is KGHDR and CDR2 is SFDVKD. Trimming stripped 3 bases from V and 1 base from J, with 12 bases between. The CDR3 runs to 16 residues. In DNA, the CDR3 is TGTGCCACCAGTGATGGGCGGGGGCTGAGCAATCAGCCCCAGCATTTT. Protein product: CATSDGRGLSNQPQHF.